The 25 T cell receptor beta chains given below trace back to one sample, sequenced in a study of chemoradiotherapy in HPV16-positive cancers. Clones were sequenced by immunoSEQ multiplex PCR, and TCRdb holds only the in-frame ones, with some missing. The sample contains 9,000 or so clones, roughly nine tenths of which appear only once. Here the sequenced sample was blood, taken from a patient who underwent chemoradiotherapy. These TCRs come from a human donor with HPV-associated anogenital cancer.

This chain joins TRBV25-1 and TRBJ1-6; D is ambiguous. V was clipped by 3 bases and J by 2 bases, with 11 bases between them. Per the germline V gene, CDR1 is MGHDK and CDR2 is SYGVNS. This CDR3 region has 16 residues. The CDR3 spells CASSDPIGPYNSPLHF. For the CDR3, the DNA is TGTGCCAGCAGTGATCCAATAGGCCCCTATAATTCACCCCTCCACTTT.

This rearrangement joins TRBV4-3 to TRBJ1-3; D remains ambiguous. Germline loops: CDR1 LGHNA, CDR2 YSLEER. V lost 3 bases and J lost 0, with 18 bases in between. The CDR3 is 18 residues long. CDR3 sequence reads: CASSHGSSRVFSGNTIYF. The CDR3 DNA reads TGCGCCAGCAGCCACGGGTCATCCCGGGTTTTCTCTGGAAACACCATATATTTT.

This rearrangement joins TRBV30 to TRBJ1-2; D might be TRBD1 (5 bases). V gave up 4 bases and J gave up 0 bases, with 15 bases separating them. CDR3 length: 15 residues. Germline V gene sequence: CDR1 GTSNPN, CDR2 SVGIG (reference sequence). The CDR3 nucleotides read TGTGCCTGGACCTCAGGGAGGGCGTCTAACTATGGCTACACCTTC. Translation gives CAWTSGRASNYGYTF.

Only a few counts were recorded for this clone. The chain carries TRBV9 and TRBJ1-4; 8 bases map to TRBD1. CDR3 length equals 14 residues. The junction had 5 bases not matched to a gene; V was cut back by 5 bases and J by 5 bases. Germline V gene lookup returns CDR1 SGDLS and CDR2 YYNGEE. The DNA for the CDR3 is TGTGCCAGCAGTCTCGGACAGGGAAATGAAAAACTGTTTTTT. Residues: CASSLGQGNEKLFF.

This clone is categorized as large. The V and J genes are TRBV11-3 and TRBJ1-1; D call uncertain. The CDR3 consists of 14 residues. The germline CDR1 and CDR2 sequences are SGHNT and YENEEA. With 2 bases removed from V and 1 base from J, the gap between germline ends came to 8 bases. CDR3 region: CASSLSAGNTEAFF. CDR3 coding DNA: TGTGCCAGCAGCTTATCTGCGGGGAACACTGAAGCTTTCTTT.

The chain employs TRBV6-1 and TRBJ1-3; no reliable D call. V dropped 5 bases and J dropped 4 bases, with 12 bases sitting between them. Germline values: CDR1 MNHNS, CDR2 SASEGT. There are 14 residues in the CDR3. The CDR3 here is CASSQKLGGNTIYF. DNA of the CDR3: TGTGCCAGCAGTCAAAAATTGGGAGGAAACACCATATATTTT.

This rearrangement joins TRBV7-9 to TRBJ2-7; D gene ambiguous. CDR3 length equals 12 residues. Germline-derived CDR1 and CDR2 are SEHNR and FQNEAQ (reference sequence). V was clipped by 1 base and J by 11 bases, with 12 bases between them. CDR3 coding DNA: TGTGCCAGCAGCTTAGAGTTGGCAGAGAAGTACTTC. It encodes CASSLELAEKYF.

The chain combines TRBV5-8 with TRBJ2-7, with 8 bases fitting TRBD2. From germline, CDR1 is SGHTS and CDR2 YDEGEE. V trimming: 4 bases; J trimming: 7 bases; junction bases outside the gene matches: 10. This CDR3 spans 14 amino acids. The CDR3 nucleotides are TGTGCCAGCAGCCTCCCGTACGGGGGGGAAGAGCAGTACGTC. Translated: CASSLPYGGEEQYV.

CDR3 in amino acids: CASSLRPTGAGANVLTF. The DNA of the CDR3 is TGTGCCAGCAGTTTACGCCCTACAGGGGCTGGGGCCAACGTCCTGACTTTC. J is TRBJ2-6 and V is TRBV27; TRBD1 agrees at 7 bases. The CDR3 spans 17 residues. The V segment lost 2 bases and the J segment 2 bases; nucleotides outside the gene matches: 6. Germline-derived CDR1 and CDR2 are MNHEY and SMNVEV (reference sequence).

The V and J genes are TRBV18 and TRBJ2-1; a weak D match, TRBD2 (5 bases). The CDR3 contains 14 residues. V gave up 6 bases and J gave up 0 bases, with 9 bases separating them. Per the germline V gene, CDR1 is KGHSH and CDR2 is LQKENI. CDR3 in amino acids: CASSRANSYNEQFF. DNA of the CDR3: TGTGCCAGCTCGAGGGCCAACTCCTACAATGAGCAGTTCTTC. Full variable domain (rest looked up from reference TRBV18 and TRBJ2-1): NAGVMQNPRHLVRRRGQEARLRCSPMKGHSHVYWYRQLPEEGLKFMVYLQKENIIDESGMPKERFSAEFPKEGPSILRIQQVVRGDSAAYFCASSRANSYNEQFFGPGTRLTVL.

This rearrangement joins TRBV5-6 to TRBJ2-4; TRBD1 matches at 7 bases. CDR1 and CDR2 from the germline V gene are SGHDT and YYEEEE. The length of the CDR3 is 19 residues. Trimming at V came to 4 bases and at J to 0 bases, leaving 16 bases not matched to a gene. The CDR3: CASSTNRGAANLAKNIQYF. The CDR3 bases are TGTGCCAGCAGCACCAACAGGGGAGCCGCCAATCTAGCCAAAAACATTCAGTACTTC.

The chain couples TRBV5-1 to TRBJ1-2; weak D call: TRBD1 (5 bases). Germline loops: CDR1 SGHRS, CDR2 YFSETQ. There are 12 residues in the CDR3. Trimming left V 5 bases short and J 4 bases short, with 9 bases between. CDR3 nucleotide sequence: TGCGCCAGCAGTGGGACTGGCTATGGCTACACCTTC. Residues: CASSGTGYGYTF.

The chain carries TRBV6-6 and TRBJ1-5; a possible D gene is TRBD1 (5 bases). Trimming stripped 7 bases from V and 1 base from J, with 11 bases between. Germline-derived CDR1 and CDR2 are MNHNY and SVGAGI (reference sequence). The CDR3 totals 14 residues. The CDR3 bases are TGTGCCAGCAACGCACGGGGGAGCAATCAGCCCCAGCATTTT. Its translation is CASNARGSNQPQHF.

The V gene is TRBV27, the J gene TRBJ1-3, with unresolved D. The CDR3 is 15 amino acids. Trimming took off 2 bases at V and 2 bases at J, with 10 bases between the two ends. Germline values: CDR1 MNHEY, CDR2 SMNVEV (reference sequence). CDR3 sequence: CASSLAKGTGNTIYF. In DNA, the CDR3 is TGTGCCAGCAGTTTAGCGAAAGGGACTGGAAACACCATATATTTT.

The chain combines TRBV4-1 with TRBJ1-4; tentative D call: TRBD1 (5 bases). CDR3 length: 15 amino acids. V was cut by 3 bases and J by 2 bases, with 10 bases left in between. Germline V gives CDR1 MGHRA, CDR2 YSYEKL. The CDR3 loop is CASSQTDPTNEKLFF. CDR3 nucleotides: TGCGCCAGCAGCCAGACAGACCCCACTAATGAAAAACTGTTTTTT.

CDR3 coding DNA: TGCGCCAGCAGCTTGGACAGTTTGGAGGAGGGTCAGCCCCAGCATTTT. Translating gives CASSLDSLEEGQPQHF. The rearrangement joins TRBV5-1 to TRBJ1-5; D uncertain. Germline V gene lookup returns CDR1 SGHRS and CDR2 YFSETQ. Trimming shortened V by 0 bases and J by 6 bases, and 16 bases separated the two germline ends. This CDR3 region has 16 residues.

V gene TRBV29-1 combines with J gene TRBJ2-1; 9 nucleotides align to TRBD1. Germline V gene lookup returns CDR1 SQVTM and CDR2 ANQGSEA. J gave up 7 bases and V 2 bases, and 6 bases lay outside the gene matches. The CDR3 extends over 14 amino acids. CDR3 coding DNA: TGCAGCGTTGAACCGGACAGGGGAGGGAATGAGCAGTTCTTC. It codes for CSVEPDRGGNEQFF.

The V call is TRBV7-9, the J call TRBJ2-3, with D hard to call. The CDR3 has 17 amino acids. Per the germline V gene, CDR1 is SEHNR and CDR2 is FQNEAQ (reference sequence). The ends were cut back, 5 bases at V and 0 bases at J, with 18 bases in the middle. In DNA, the CDR3 is TGTGCCAGCAGCCATCCTATCTCCGACACCAGCACAGATACGCAGTATTTT. Translated, it gives CASSHPISDTSTDTQYF. The whole variable domain, remainder taken from reference TRBV7-9 and TRBJ2-3, is DTGVSQNPRHKITKRGQNVTFRCDPISEHNRLYWYRQTLGQGPEFLTYFQNEAQLEKSRLLSDRFSAERPKGSFSTLEIQRTEQGDSAMYLCASSHPISDTSTDTQYFGPGTRLTVL.

The chain employs TRBV4-3 and TRBJ1-1; D ambiguous. The CDR3 spans 15 residues. The V gene's germline CDR1 is LGHNA and CDR2 YSLEER. V was shortened by 0 bases and J by 1 base, with 9 bases between the two germline ends. CDR3 loop: CASSQDLGGNTEAFF. Here the CDR3 DNA reads TGCGCCAGCAGCCAAGATCTTGGCGGGAACACTGAAGCTTTCTTT.

This chain links TRBV4-3 with TRBJ2-5; 9 nucleotides agree with TRBD2. V trimming: 0 bases; J trimming: 3 bases; junction bases outside the gene matches: 14. The germline CDR1 and CDR2 sequences are LGHNA and YSLEER. The CDR3 is 19 residues long. CDR3 DNA sequence: TGCGCCAGCAGCCAAGAAGGGCCAGGGTCTAGCGGGGCGGAAGAGACCCAGTACTTC. It translates to CASSQEGPGSSGAEETQYF.

V gene TRBV6-1 combines with J gene TRBJ2-3; 7 bases align to TRBD2. The CDR3 is 15 amino acids. Germline V gives CDR1 MNHNS, CDR2 SASEGT. V was pared by 6 bases and J by 2 bases, with 8 bases of the junction left unmatched. In DNA, the CDR3 is TGTGCCAGCAGGAGGACGGGGGGAACCACAGATACGCAGTATTTT. Its protein is CASRRTGGTTDTQYF.

The genes are TRBV4-1 and TRBJ2-2; 9 bases align to TRBD1. Per the germline V gene, CDR1 is MGHRA and CDR2 is YSYEKL. This CDR3 is 16 amino acids long. The V segment lost 1 base and the J segment 4 bases; nucleotides outside the gene matches: 4. This chain's CDR3 is CASSQAGQGVTGELFF. CDR3 bases: TGCGCCAGCAGCCAAGCGGGACAGGGAGTCACCGGGGAGCTGTTTTTT.

The V and J genes are TRBV4-1 and TRBJ2-2; 7 nucleotides line up with TRBD2. The CDR3 length is 15 residues. From germline, CDR1 is MGHRA and CDR2 YSYEKL. V gave up 11 bases and J gave up 0 bases; unmatched junction bases: 9. The CDR3 bases are TGCGCCGGGGGGGAAAGGGGAACGAACACCGGGGAGCTGTTTTTT. Protein product: CAGGERGTNTGELFF.

The V and J genes are TRBV5-1 and TRBJ1-1; 8 bases line up with TRBD1. This CDR3 has 14 amino acids. V lost 4 bases, J lost 2 bases, and 4 bases stayed unmatched. CDR1 SGHRS and CDR2 YFSETQ come from the germline V gene. CDR3 DNA sequence: TGCGCCAGCAGCGGACAGGGTGGAAACACTGAAGCTTTCTTT. It is translated as CASSGQGGNTEAFF.

The chain joins TRBV19 to TRBJ1-2; no definite D call. The germline V gene has CDR1 LNHDA and CDR2 SQIVND (reference sequence). Trimming removed 7 bases at V and 4 bases at J, with 13 bases between. The CDR3 loop spans 13 amino acids. The DNA of the CDR3 is TGTGCCAGTAACGACGTCCAGCCCTATGGCTACACCTTC. Its translation is CASNDVQPYGYTF. Using reference TRBV19 and TRBJ1-2 for the parts outside the CDR3, the full variable domain is DGGITQSPKYLFRKEGQNVTLSCEQNLNHDAMYWYRQDPGQGLRLIYYSQIVNDFQKGDIAEGYSVSREKKESFPLTVTSAQKNPTAFYLCASNDVQPYGYTFGSGTRLTVV.